These 29 T cell receptor beta chains were all obtained from the same sample, sequenced in a study of blood T cell repertoires in COVID-19. The method was immunoSEQ multiplex PCR; TCRdb's version includes in-frame clones alone and lacks a portion of them. Here the sample spans 200,000 to 250,000 clones, about 90% being singletons. The material sequenced was peripheral blood. These receptors originate from a woman younger than 45 who had recovered from COVID-19.

V gene TRBV14 combines with J gene TRBJ2-7; D is ambiguous. CDR1 SGHDN and CDR2 FVKESK come from the germline V gene. The length of the CDR3 is 17 residues. Trimming took off 0 bases at V and 0 bases at J, with 15 bases between the two ends. The CDR3 sequence is CASSQDSLWFSSYEQYF. CDR3 nucleotide sequence: TGTGCCAGCAGCCAAGACTCCTTGTGGTTCAGCTCCTACGAGCAGTACTTC.

V gene TRBV27 combines with J gene TRBJ2-7; TRBD1 matches at 7 bases. The CDR3 consists of 15 residues. Looked up from germline, CDR1 is MNHEY and CDR2 is SMNVEV (reference sequence). The V and J ends lost 5 bases and 0 bases, in that order; junction bases with no gene match: 7. The CDR3 DNA follows: TGTGCCAGCAGTACAAGGGACAGCAGCTCCTACGAGCAGTACTTC. It specifies CASSTRDSSSYEQYF.

The chain has TRBV18 and TRBJ1-4; tentative D call: TRBD1 (5 bases). The ends were cut back, 1 base at V and 8 bases at J, with 17 bases in the middle. The germline CDR1 and CDR2 sequences are KGHSH and LQKENI. The CDR3 consists of 16 residues. In DNA, the CDR3 is TGTGCCAGCTCACCACGGGTTGGCAGGGCAGACGAAAAACTGTTTTTT. This codes for CASSPRVGRADEKLFF.

V and J are TRBV28 and TRBJ1-4, with TRBD1 identical over 10 bases. The V gene end was trimmed by 3 bases and the J gene end by 6 bases; junction bases not matched to a gene: 1. The germline V gene has CDR1 MDHEN and CDR2 SYDVKM. The CDR3 is 14 amino acids. This CDR3 reads CASSFGTGDEKLFF. The CDR3 DNA sequence: TGTGCCAGCAGTTTTGGGACAGGGGATGAAAAACTGTTTTTT.

The chain combines TRBV15 with TRBJ1-2; a weak D match, TRBD1 (5 bases). V was cut by 0 bases and J by 7 bases, with 12 bases left in between. CDR3 length equals 14 residues. Germline CDR1 reads LNHNV; CDR2 reads YYDKDF (reference sequence). The CDR3 DNA follows: TGTGCCACCAGCAGAGATTTCGGGGGGGTTGGCTACACCTTC. It codes for CATSRDFGGVGYTF.

The rearrangement joins TRBV11-2 to TRBJ2-5, with TRBD2 as a possible D gene (6 bases). This CDR3 contains 15 residues. Trimming took off 1 base at V and 5 bases at J, with 14 bases between the two ends. Looked up from germline, CDR1 is SGHAT and CDR2 is FQNNGV. In DNA, the CDR3 is TGTGCCAGCAGCTTAGGGCCCAGGGCGGGGGAGACCCAGTACTTC. Translated, it gives CASSLGPRAGETQYF. Looking up the rest from reference TRBV11-2 and TRBJ2-5 gives the full variable domain: EAGVAQSPRYKIIEKRQSVAFWCNPISGHATLYWYQQILGQGPKLLIQFQNNGVVDDSQLPKDRFSAERLKGVDSTLKIQPAKLEDSAVYLCASSLGPRAGETQYFGPGTRLLVL.

This chain connects TRBV29-1 to TRBJ1-1, with D maybe TRBD1 (5 bases). V was cut by 6 bases and J by 0 bases, with 8 bases left in between. The V gene's germline CDR1 is SQVTM and CDR2 ANQGSEA. The CDR3 has 12 amino acids. The CDR3 nucleotides read TGCAGCGTCGTGGACATGAACACTGAAGCTTTCTTT. Protein product: CSVVDMNTEAFF.

V is TRBV4-3 and J is TRBJ2-7; the D gene is possibly TRBD1 (6 bases). The germline gives CDR1 LGHNA, CDR2 YSLEER. The germline V and J ends were trimmed by 0 bases and 2 bases, with 11 bases remaining between them. The CDR3 is 15 amino acids. CDR3 coding DNA: TGCGCCAGCAGCCAAGATAGCACAGGGCCCTACGAGCAGTACTTC. This encodes CASSQDSTGPYEQYF.

This clone appeared a few times. The chain recombines TRBV30 with TRBJ1-3; no clear D. Trimming stripped 0 bases from V and 4 bases from J, with 7 bases between. Germline CDR1 is GTSNPN and CDR2 is SVGIG (reference sequence). The CDR3 contains 13 residues. Here the CDR3 DNA reads TGTGCCTGGAGTGTACAGCGGGGAAACACCATATATTTT. It specifies CAWSVQRGNTIYF.

The V and J genes are TRBV9 and TRBJ1-4; 9 nucleotides line up with TRBD1. Germline V lookup: CDR1 SGDLS, CDR2 YYNGEE. This CDR3 has 16 residues. V was clipped by 4 bases and J by 7 bases; unmatched bases: 11. The CDR3 DNA sequence: TGTGCCAGCAGCCCAGGGACAGGGCGCTCTGGTGAAAAACTGTTTTTT. Translating gives CASSPGTGRSGEKLFF.

The chain uses TRBV18 and TRBJ2-7; D gene unclear. V gave up 2 bases and J gave up 7 bases, with 12 bases separating them. CDR1 and CDR2 (germline): KGHSH, LQKENI. The CDR3 loop spans 13 amino acids. The CDR3 sequence is CASSPDILEEQYF. The DNA of the CDR3 is TGTGCCAGCTCACCAGATATTTTGGAGGAGCAGTACTTC.

This sequence joins TRBV7-9 and TRBJ2-1, with 7 bases that match TRBD1. The ends lost 4 bases at V and 6 bases at J; junction bases unmatched: 12. This CDR3 region has 16 residues. Per the germline V gene, CDR1 is SEHNR and CDR2 is FQNEAQ (reference sequence). The CDR3 bases are TGTGCCAGCAGCTCAGACAGGGAAGTTGGCTCCAATGAGCAGTTCTTC. Translating it yields CASSSDREVGSNEQFF. The variable domain in full, completed from reference TRBV7-9 and TRBJ2-1, reads DTGVSQNPRHKITKRGQNVTFRCDPISEHNRLYWYRQTLGQGPEFLTYFQNEAQLEKSRLLSDRFSAERPKGSFSTLEIQRTEQGDSAMYLCASSSDREVGSNEQFFGPGTRLTVL.

This chain joins TRBV6-5 and TRBJ2-2, with D maybe TRBD2 (5 bases). Germline values: CDR1 MNHEY, CDR2 SVGAGI. V was shortened by 6 bases and J by 2 bases, with 10 bases between the two germline ends. CDR3 length: 14 residues. CDR3 region: CASRPGFNTGELFF. In DNA, the CDR3 is TGTGCCAGCAGACCGGGGTTTAACACCGGGGAGCTGTTTTTT.

The chain carries TRBV5-1 and TRBJ1-4; 7 bases align to TRBD1. CDR3 size: 18 residues. V dropped 2 bases and J dropped 0; count of bases not matched to a gene: 10. The V gene's germline CDR1 is SGHRS and CDR2 YFSETQ. The CDR3, as DNA: TGCGCCAGCAGCTTACGCGGGACAGAGGCTTCAACTAATGAAAAACTGTTTTTT. Translation gives CASSLRGTEASTNEKLFF.

The chain combines TRBV5-1 with TRBJ1-1; D not resolved. With 5 bases removed from V and 5 bases from J, the gap between germline ends came to 16 bases. The CDR3 has 14 amino acids. Germline V gene lookup returns CDR1 SGHRS and CDR2 YFSETQ. CDR3 residues: CASSPSGFGTEAFF. As DNA, the CDR3 is TGCGCCAGCAGTCCCAGCGGGTTCGGGACTGAAGCTTTCTTT. Supplemented by reference TRBV5-1 and TRBJ1-1, the full variable domain reads KAGVTQTPRYLIKTRGQQVTLSCSPISGHRSVSWYQQTPGQGLQFLFEYFSETQRNKGNFPGRFSGRQFSNSRSEMNVSTLELGDSALYLCASSPSGFGTEAFFGQGTRLTVV.

The chain employs TRBV25-1 and TRBJ2-1, with 8 bases matching TRBD1. This CDR3 is built from 15 residues. V dropped 5 bases and J dropped 4; count of bases not matched to a gene: 7. Germline V gene data show CDR1 as MGHDK and CDR2 as SYGVNS. The CDR3 reads CASSLQGGVYNEQFF. CDR3 nucleotide sequence: TGTGCCAGCAGTCTACAGGGGGGAGTATACAATGAGCAGTTCTTC.

This sequence joins TRBV4-1 and TRBJ1-1, with D perhaps matching TRBD1 (5 bases). With 4 bases removed from V and 0 bases from J, the gap between germline ends came to 12 bases. Germline CDR1 and CDR2: MGHRA and YSYEKL. The CDR3 contains 15 residues. In DNA, the CDR3 is TGCGCCAGCAGCCGCGCCGACAGTATGAACACTGAAGCTTTCTTT. Protein product: CASSRADSMNTEAFF.

This clone was found a few times. The rearrangement uses TRBV6-5 and TRBJ1-1; D possibly corresponds to TRBD1 (5 bases). V was clipped by 6 bases and J by 0 bases, with 11 bases between them. Germline values: CDR1 MNHEY, CDR2 SVGAGI. The CDR3 consists of 14 residues. The CDR3 DNA is TGTGCCAGCAGCCCAGGGTCCGTGAACACTGAAGCTTTCTTT. This codes for CASSPGSVNTEAFF.

The chain recombines TRBV7-3 with TRBJ1-1; no definite D call. Germline V gene lookup returns CDR1 SGHTA and CDR2 FQGTGA. The CDR3 extends over 13 amino acids. The V and J ends lost 2 bases and 8 bases respectively, with 12 bases between them. The CDR3 coding sequence is TGTGCCAGCAGCTTAGAGCGGTCTCACGAAGCTTTCTTT. Its translation is CASSLERSHEAFF.

The chain employs TRBV3-1 (or the pseudogene TRBV3-2) and TRBJ2-5, with 7 bases fitting TRBD2. The ends lost 1 base at V and 5 bases at J; junction bases unmatched: 7. This CDR3 contains 15 residues. Germline loops: CDR1 LGHDT, CDR2 YNNKEL (reference sequence). The CDR3 loop is CASSQVTSRGETQYF. The CDR3 DNA reads as TGTGCCAGCAGCCAAGTGACTAGCCGGGGGGAGACCCAGTACTTC.

The CDR3 reads CASSGPGQGAEYGYTF. CDR3 nucleotide sequence: TGTGCCAGCAGCGGTCCGGGACAGGGGGCGGAATATGGCTACACCTTC. The genes are TRBV7-9 and TRBJ1-2, with 12 nucleotides matching TRBD1. Germline CDR1 is SEHNR and CDR2 is FQNEAQ (reference sequence). Trimming at V came to 5 bases and at J to 5 bases, leaving 9 bases not matched to a gene. The CDR3 extends over 16 amino acids.

This chain joins TRBV13 and TRBJ2-3; D gene ambiguous. The CDR3 is 13 amino acids. The germline V gene encodes CDR1 PRHDT and CDR2 FYEKMQ (reference sequence). V was clipped by 4 bases and J by 6 bases, with 11 bases between them. CDR3 sequence reads: CASSYQSPDTQYF. CDR3 nucleotides: TGTGCCAGCAGCTACCAGTCCCCGGATACGCAGTATTTT.

V usage is TRBV5-3 and J usage is TRBJ2-7; 7 bases match TRBD1. Being an ORF, TRBV5-3 has a function that is uncertain. The CDR3 sequence is 15 residues long. J gave up 5 bases and V 5 bases, and 13 bases lay outside the gene matches. The CDR3 bases are TGTGCCAGAAGTTCCCGAAGACAGGGAATCGACGAGCAGTACTTC. This encodes CARSSRRQGIDEQYF.

The rearrangement uses TRBV6-2 or TRBV6-3 and TRBJ1-6; maybe TRBD1 (5 bases). The V gene's germline CDR1 is MNHEY and CDR2 SVGEGT. V lost 5 bases to trimming and J lost 0 bases, with 8 bases between them. The CDR3 totals 15 residues. The CDR3 bases are TGTGCCAGCAGTGACAGAGTCTCCTATAATTCACCCCTCCACTTT. Encoded protein: CASSDRVSYNSPLHF.

This chain joins TRBV29-1 and TRBJ2-7, with TRBD1 identical over 11 bases. The V gene end was trimmed by 3 bases and the J gene end by 4 bases; junction bases not matched to a gene: 11. The CDR3 length is 16 residues. Germline V gene data show CDR1 as SQVTM and CDR2 as ANQGSEA. Here the CDR3 reads CSVEESGQGVEYEQYF. CDR3 sequence (DNA): TGCAGCGTTGAGGAGTCGGGACAGGGGGTGGAGTACGAGCAGTACTTC.

The rearrangement links TRBV5-4 to TRBJ2-1, with 12 positions matching TRBD2. CDR3 length equals 18 residues. Germline loops: CDR1 SGHNT, CDR2 YYREEE (reference sequence). V shed 5 bases, J shed 1 base, and the junction held 10 bases outside the gene matches. The CDR3 spells CASRNGLAGMGSYNEQFF. DNA of the CDR3: TGTGCCAGCAGGAACGGACTAGCGGGGATGGGGTCCTACAATGAGCAGTTCTTC.

The sample holds many counts of this clone. The V call is TRBV15, the J call TRBJ2-3; possibly TRBD2 for D (6 bases). The V gene's germline CDR1 is LNHNV and CDR2 YYDKDF (reference sequence). This CDR3 contains 16 residues. Trimming took off 0 bases at V and 4 bases at J, with 14 bases between the two ends. The CDR3 sequence: CATSRERQGGADTQYF. The CDR3, as DNA: TGTGCCACCAGCAGAGAAAGGCAGGGCGGGGCAGATACGCAGTATTTT.

The chain joins TRBV5-1 to TRBJ2-7, with a tentative D call TRBD2 (6 bases). The CDR3 contains 14 residues. V lost 2 bases and J 5 bases, leaving 14 bases between the germline ends. In germline, CDR1 is SGHRS, CDR2 YFSETQ. CDR3 region: CASSFFGGEDEQYF. The CDR3, as DNA: TGCGCCAGCAGCTTCTTTGGAGGGGAGGACGAGCAGTACTTC.

The CDR3 nucleotides read TGTGCCAGCAGCTCGGGACTCAATCAGCCCCAGCATTTT. It is translated as CASSSGLNQPQHF. The rearrangement uses TRBV9 and TRBJ1-5, with D possibly being TRBD1 (5 bases). V was cut by 4 bases and J by 3 bases, with 8 bases left in between. Germline values: CDR1 SGDLS, CDR2 YYNGEE. The CDR3 is made up of 13 amino acids.